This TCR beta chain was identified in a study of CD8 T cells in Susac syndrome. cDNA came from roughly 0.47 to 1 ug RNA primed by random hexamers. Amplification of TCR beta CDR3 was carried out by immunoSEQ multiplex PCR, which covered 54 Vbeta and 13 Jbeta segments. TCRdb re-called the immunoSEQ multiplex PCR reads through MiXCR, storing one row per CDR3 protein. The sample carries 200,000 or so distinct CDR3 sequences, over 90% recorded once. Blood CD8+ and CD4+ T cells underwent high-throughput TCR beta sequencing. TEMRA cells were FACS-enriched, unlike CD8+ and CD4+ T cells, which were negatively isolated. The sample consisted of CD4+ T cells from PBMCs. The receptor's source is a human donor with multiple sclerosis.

CDR3 sequence (DNA): TGTGCCAGCAGCTCGACTCTGGGAGGGGACGAGCAGTACTTC. It translates to CASSSTLGGDEQYF. The chain recombines TRBV7-6 with TRBJ2-7, with TRBD2 matching over 7 bases. CDR3 length: 14 residues. In germline, CDR1 is SGHVS, CDR2 FNYEAQ. Trimming took 4 bases from V and 5 from J; bases not matched to a gene: 8.